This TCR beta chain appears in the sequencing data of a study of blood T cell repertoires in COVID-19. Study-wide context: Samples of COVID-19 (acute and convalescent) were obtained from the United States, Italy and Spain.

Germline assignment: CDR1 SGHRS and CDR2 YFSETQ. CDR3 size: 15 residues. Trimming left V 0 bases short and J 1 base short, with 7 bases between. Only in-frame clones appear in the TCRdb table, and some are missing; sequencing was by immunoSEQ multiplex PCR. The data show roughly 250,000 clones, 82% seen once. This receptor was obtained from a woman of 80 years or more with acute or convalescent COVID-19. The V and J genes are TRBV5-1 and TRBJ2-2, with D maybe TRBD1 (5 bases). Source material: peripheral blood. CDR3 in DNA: TGCGCCAGCAGCTTGGATGGACAGAACACCGGGGAGCTGTTTTTT. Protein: CASSLDGQNTGELFF.